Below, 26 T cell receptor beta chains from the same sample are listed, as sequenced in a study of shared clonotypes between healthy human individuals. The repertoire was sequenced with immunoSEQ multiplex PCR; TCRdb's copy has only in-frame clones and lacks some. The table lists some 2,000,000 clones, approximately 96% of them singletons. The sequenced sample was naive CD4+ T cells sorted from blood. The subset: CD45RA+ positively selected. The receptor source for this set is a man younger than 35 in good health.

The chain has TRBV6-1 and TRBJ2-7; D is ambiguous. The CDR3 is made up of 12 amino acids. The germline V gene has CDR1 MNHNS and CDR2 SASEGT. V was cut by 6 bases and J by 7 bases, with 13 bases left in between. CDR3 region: CASRAYLWEQYF. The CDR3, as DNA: TGTGCCAGCAGGGCCTATCTCTGGGAGCAGTACTTC.

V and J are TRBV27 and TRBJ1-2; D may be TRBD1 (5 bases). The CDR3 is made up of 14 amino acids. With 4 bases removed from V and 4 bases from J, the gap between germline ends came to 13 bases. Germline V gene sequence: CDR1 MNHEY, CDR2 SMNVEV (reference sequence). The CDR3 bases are TGTGCCAGCAGTTCTAGAGGCGGGGGCTATGGCTACACCTTC. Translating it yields CASSSRGGGYGYTF.

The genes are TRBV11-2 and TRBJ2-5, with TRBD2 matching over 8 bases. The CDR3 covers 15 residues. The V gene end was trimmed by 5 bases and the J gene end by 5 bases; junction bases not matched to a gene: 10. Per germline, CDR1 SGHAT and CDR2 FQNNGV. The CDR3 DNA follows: TGTGCCAGCAGCCGCCTTGTCCGGGAGGGGGAGACCCAGTACTTC. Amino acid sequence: CASSRLVREGETQYF.

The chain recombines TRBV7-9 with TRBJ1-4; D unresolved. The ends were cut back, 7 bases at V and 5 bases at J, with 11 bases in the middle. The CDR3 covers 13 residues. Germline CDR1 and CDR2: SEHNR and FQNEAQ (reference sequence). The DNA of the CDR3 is TGTGCCAGCAATGGACGGATGAATGAAAAACTGTTTTTT. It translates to CASNGRMNEKLFF.

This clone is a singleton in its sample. CDR3 sequence reads: CASSVTATSGSVLEQYF. Written as DNA, the CDR3 is TGTGCCAGCAGCGTGACCGCGACTAGCGGGAGTGTCCTCGAGCAGTACTTC. The rearrangement joins TRBV9 to TRBJ2-7, with 12 bases identical to TRBD2. V gave up 2 bases and J gave up 6 bases; unmatched junction bases: 12. Germline assignment: CDR1 SGDLS and CDR2 YYNGEE. CDR3 size: 17 residues.

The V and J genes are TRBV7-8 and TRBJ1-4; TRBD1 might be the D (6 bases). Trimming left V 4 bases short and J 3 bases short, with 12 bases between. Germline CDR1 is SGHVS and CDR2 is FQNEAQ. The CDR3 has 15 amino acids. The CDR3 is CASSSSGGPNEKLFF. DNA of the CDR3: TGTGCCAGCAGCTCCTCTGGGGGGCCTAATGAAAAACTGTTTTTT.

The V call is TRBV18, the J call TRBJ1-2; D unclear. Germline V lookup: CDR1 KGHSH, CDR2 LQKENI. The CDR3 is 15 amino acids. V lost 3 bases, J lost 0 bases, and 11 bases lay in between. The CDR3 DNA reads TGTGCCAGCTCACCCGGTCCACTGCCTAACTATGGCTACACCTTC. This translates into CASSPGPLPNYGYTF.

The CDR3 reads CASSFVPANEKLFF. CDR3 DNA sequence: TGTGCCAGCAGCTTCGTCCCAGCTAATGAAAAACTGTTTTTT. This chain connects TRBV7-2 to TRBJ1-4; no reliable D call. V was pared by 3 bases and J by 3 bases, with 8 bases between. The CDR3 length is 14 residues. Germline V lookup: CDR1 SGHTA, CDR2 FQGNSA. Using reference TRBV7-2 and TRBJ1-4 for the parts outside the CDR3, the full variable domain is GAGVSQSPSNKVTEKGKDVELRCDPISGHTALYWYRQSLGQGLEFLIYFQGNSAPDKSGLPSDRFSAERTGGSVSTLTIQRTQQEDSAVYLCASSFVPANEKLFFGSGTQLSVL.

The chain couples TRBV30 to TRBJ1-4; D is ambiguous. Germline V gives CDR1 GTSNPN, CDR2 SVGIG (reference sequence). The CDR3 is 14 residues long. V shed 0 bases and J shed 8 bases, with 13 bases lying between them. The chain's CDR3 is CAWSVDMQGEKLFF. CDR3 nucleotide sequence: TGTGCCTGGAGTGTAGACATGCAAGGGGAAAAACTGTTTTTT.

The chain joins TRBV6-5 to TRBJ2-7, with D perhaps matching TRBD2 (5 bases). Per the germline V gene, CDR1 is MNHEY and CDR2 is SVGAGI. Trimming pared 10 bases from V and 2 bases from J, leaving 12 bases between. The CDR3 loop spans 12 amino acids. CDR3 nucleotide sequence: TGTGCCACCTCGTCGGGAACCTACGAGCAGTACTTC. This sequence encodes CATSSGTYEQYF.

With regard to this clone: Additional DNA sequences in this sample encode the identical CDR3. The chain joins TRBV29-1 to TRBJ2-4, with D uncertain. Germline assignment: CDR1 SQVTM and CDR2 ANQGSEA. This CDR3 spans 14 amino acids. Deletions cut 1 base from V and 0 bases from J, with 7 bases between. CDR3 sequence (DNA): TGCAGCGTTGAAGCCGGCGGAGCCAAAAACATTCAGTACTTC. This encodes CSVEAGGAKNIQYF.

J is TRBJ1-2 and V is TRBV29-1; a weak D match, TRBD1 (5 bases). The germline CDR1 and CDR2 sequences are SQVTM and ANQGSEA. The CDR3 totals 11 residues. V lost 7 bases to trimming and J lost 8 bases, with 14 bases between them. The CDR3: CSGGRGPGYTF. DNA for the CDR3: TGCAGCGGGGGTCGGGGACCAGGCTACACCTTC.

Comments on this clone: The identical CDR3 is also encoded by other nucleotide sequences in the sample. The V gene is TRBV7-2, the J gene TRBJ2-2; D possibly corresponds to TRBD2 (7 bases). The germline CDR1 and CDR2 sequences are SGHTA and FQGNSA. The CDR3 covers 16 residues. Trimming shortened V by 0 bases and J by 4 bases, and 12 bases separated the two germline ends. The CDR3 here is CASSLAGGPGTGELFF. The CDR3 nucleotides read TGTGCCAGCAGCTTAGCGGGGGGGCCGGGCACCGGGGAGCTGTTTTTT.

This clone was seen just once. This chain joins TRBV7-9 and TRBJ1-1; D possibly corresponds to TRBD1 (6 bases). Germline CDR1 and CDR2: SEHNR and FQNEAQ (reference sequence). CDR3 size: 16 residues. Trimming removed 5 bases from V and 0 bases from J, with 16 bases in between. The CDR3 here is CASSTQGLGMNTEAFF. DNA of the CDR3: TGTGCCAGCAGCACACAGGGCCTGGGAATGAACACTGAAGCTTTCTTT. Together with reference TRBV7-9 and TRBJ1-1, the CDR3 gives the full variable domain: DTGVSQNPRHKITKRGQNVTFRCDPISEHNRLYWYRQTLGQGPEFLTYFQNEAQLEKSRLLSDRFSAERPKGSFSTLEIQRTEQGDSAMYLCASSTQGLGMNTEAFFGQGTRLTVV.

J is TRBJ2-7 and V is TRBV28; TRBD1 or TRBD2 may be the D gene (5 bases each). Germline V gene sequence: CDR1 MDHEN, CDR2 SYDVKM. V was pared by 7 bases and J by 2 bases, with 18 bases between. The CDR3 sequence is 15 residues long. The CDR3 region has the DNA TGTGCCAGCACCACTACCGGGACGGCAGCCTACGAGCAGTACTTC. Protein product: CASTTTGTAAYEQYF.

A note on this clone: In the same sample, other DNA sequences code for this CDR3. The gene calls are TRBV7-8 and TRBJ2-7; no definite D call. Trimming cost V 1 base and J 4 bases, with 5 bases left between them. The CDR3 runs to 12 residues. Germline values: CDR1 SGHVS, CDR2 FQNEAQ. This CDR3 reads CASSLVRYEQYF. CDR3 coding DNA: TGTGCCAGCAGCTTAGTTCGATACGAGCAGTACTTC.

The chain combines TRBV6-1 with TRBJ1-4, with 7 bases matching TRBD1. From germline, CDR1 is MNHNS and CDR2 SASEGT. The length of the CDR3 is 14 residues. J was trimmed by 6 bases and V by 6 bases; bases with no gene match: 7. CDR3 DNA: TGTGCCAGCAGACCGGGACAGTCCGATGAAAAACTGTTTTTT. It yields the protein CASRPGQSDEKLFF.

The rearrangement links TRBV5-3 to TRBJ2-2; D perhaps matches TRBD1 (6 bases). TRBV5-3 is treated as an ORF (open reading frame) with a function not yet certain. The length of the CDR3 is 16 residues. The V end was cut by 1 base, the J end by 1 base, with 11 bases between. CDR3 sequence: CARSLRSGVNTGELFF. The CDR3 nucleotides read TGTGCCAGAAGCTTGAGGTCAGGGGTGAACACCGGGGAGCTGTTTTTT.

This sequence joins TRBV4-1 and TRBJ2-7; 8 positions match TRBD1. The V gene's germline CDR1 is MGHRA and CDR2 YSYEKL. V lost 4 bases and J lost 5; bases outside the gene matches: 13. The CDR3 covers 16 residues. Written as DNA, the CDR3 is TGCGCCAGCAGCCGGGCCGTAGCAGGGGGCGGTGACGAGCAGTACTTC. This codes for CASSRAVAGGGDEQYF.

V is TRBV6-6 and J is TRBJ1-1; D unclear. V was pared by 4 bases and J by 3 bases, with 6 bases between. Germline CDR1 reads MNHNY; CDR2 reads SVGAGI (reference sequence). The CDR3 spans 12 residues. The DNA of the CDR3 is TGTGCCAGCAGTTCGACATACACTGAAGCTTTCTTT. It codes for CASSSTYTEAFF.

The CDR3 region is CASSPKLGFDRSSYNEQFF. The CDR3 nucleotides are TGTGCCAGCTCACCTAAATTGGGATTCGACAGGAGCTCCTACAATGAGCAGTTCTTC. The J gene is TRBJ2-1, the V gene TRBV18; possibly TRBD1 for D (6 bases). The CDR3 is 19 residues long. Germline V gene lookup returns CDR1 KGHSH and CDR2 LQKENI. The V end was cut by 3 bases, the J end by 0 bases, with 21 bases between.

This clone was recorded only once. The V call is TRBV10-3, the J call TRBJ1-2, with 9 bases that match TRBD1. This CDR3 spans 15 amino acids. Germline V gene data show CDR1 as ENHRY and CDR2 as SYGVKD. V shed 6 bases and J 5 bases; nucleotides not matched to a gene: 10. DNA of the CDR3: TGTGCCATCAGGCCTCCGGACAGGGGACCTTATGGCTACACCTTC. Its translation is CAIRPPDRGPYGYTF.

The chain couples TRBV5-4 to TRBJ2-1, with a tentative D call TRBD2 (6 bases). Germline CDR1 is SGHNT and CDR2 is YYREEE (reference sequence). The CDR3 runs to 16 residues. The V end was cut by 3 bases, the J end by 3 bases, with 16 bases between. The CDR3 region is CASSSTGTASYNEQFF. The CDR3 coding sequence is TGTGCCAGCAGCTCCACCGGGACTGCCAGCTACAATGAGCAGTTCTTC.

As DNA, the CDR3 is TGTGCCAGCAGGTCTGACAGTTCCACCGGGGAGCTGTTTTTT. This gives the protein CASRSDSSTGELFF. This chain joins TRBV7-9 and TRBJ2-2; maybe TRBD1 (5 bases). The CDR3 loop spans 14 amino acids. CDR1 and CDR2 from the germline V gene are SEHNR and FQNEAQ (reference sequence). Trimming stripped 6 bases from V and 4 bases from J, with 12 bases between.

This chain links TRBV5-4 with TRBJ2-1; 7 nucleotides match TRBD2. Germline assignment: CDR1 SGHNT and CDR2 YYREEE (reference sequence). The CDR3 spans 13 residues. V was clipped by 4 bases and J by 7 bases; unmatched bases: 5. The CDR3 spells CASSGLETNEQFF. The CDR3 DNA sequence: TGTGCCAGCAGCGGACTAGAAACTAATGAGCAGTTCTTC.

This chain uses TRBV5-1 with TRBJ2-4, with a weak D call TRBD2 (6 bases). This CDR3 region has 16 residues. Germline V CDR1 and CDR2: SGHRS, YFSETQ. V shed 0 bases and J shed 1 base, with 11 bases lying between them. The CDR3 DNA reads TGCGCCAGCAGCTTGGGATCAGGAGGGGCCAAAAACATTCAGTACTTC. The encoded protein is CASSLGSGGAKNIQYF. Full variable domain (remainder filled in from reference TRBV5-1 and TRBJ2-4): KAGVTQTPRYLIKTRGQQVTLSCSPISGHRSVSWYQQTPGQGLQFLFEYFSETQRNKGNFPGRFSGRQFSNSRSEMNVSTLELGDSALYLCASSLGSGGAKNIQYFGAGTRLSVL.